These 2 T cell receptor beta chains came from one sample sequenced in a study of T cell responses to AZD1222 COVID-19 vaccine. The protocol was immunoSEQ multiplex PCR, while the TCRdb copy is restricted to in-frame clones and leaves out a portion. The sample holds approximately 190,000 clones; approximately 91% are singletons and the top ten take nearly 1%. The specimen was peripheral blood, collected on day 0 of AZD1222 vaccination. These receptor sequences come from an adult in good health.

Points on this clone: A junction end diverges from the germline sequence, so it may reflect a read error. The chain is built from TRBV2 and TRBJ1-5; maybe TRBD1 (6 bases). The CDR3 is made up of 15 amino acids. Per germline, CDR1 SNHLY and CDR2 FYNNEI. CDR3 sequence (DNA): TGTGCCAGCAGGGAAGGGGGGGGCGAGAGTCAGCCCCAGCATTTT. Its translation: CASREGGGESQPQHF.

This clone occurred a few times. This chain's CDR3 is CASSFDLYQPQHF. Written as DNA, the CDR3 is TGTGCCAGCAGCTTTGACTTATATCAGCCCCAGCATTTT. The V gene is TRBV6-5, the J gene TRBJ1-5; D gene uncertain. Germline CDR1 is MNHEY and CDR2 is SVGAGI. Trimming removed 6 bases at V and 5 bases at J, with 11 bases between. The CDR3 is 13 amino acids.